These T cell receptor beta chains were read from a single sample in a study of Ad26.COV2.S vaccination and SARS-CoV-2 variants. Only in-frame clones appear in the TCRdb table, and some are missing; sequencing was by immunoSEQ multiplex PCR. The sample yields roughly 380,000 clones, just over 90% seen once. The sample consisted of peripheral blood, taken after recovery from COVID-19. The receptors originated from a human donor who had recovered from COVID-19. The CDR3 runs from the conserved cysteine through the conserved F or W. Each record gives: J gene, D gene, V gene, CDR3 protein, CDR3 DNA. D genes are given only for firm matches.

j_call: TRBJ1-1
d_call: .
v_call: TRBV29-1
cdr3_aa: CSVEVRGVGTEAFF
cdr3_nt: TGCAGCGTTGAAGTTCGAGGGGTCGGGACTGAAGCTTTCTTT

j_call: TRBJ2-1
d_call: TRBD1
v_call: TRBV11-3
cdr3_aa: CASSSGQGTFNEQFF
cdr3_nt: TGTGCCAGCAGCTCAGGACAGGGGACATTCAATGAGCAGTTCTTC

j_call: TRBJ1-1
d_call: TRBD1
v_call: TRBV2
cdr3_aa: CAIRLTGANTEAFF
cdr3_nt: TGTGCCATCAGATTGACAGGGGCGAACACTGAAGCTTTCTTT

j_call: TRBJ2-7
d_call: .
v_call: TRBV27
cdr3_aa: CASSLRRQNYEQYF
cdr3_nt: TGTGCCAGCAGTTTAAGGAGACAGAACTACGAGCAGTACTTC

j_call: TRBJ2-1
d_call: .
v_call: TRBV7-6
cdr3_aa: CASSWAGEQFF
cdr3_nt: TGTGCCAGCAGCTGGGCAGGTGAGCAGTTCTTC

j_call: TRBJ1-1
d_call: .
v_call: TRBV19
cdr3_aa: CASSMDSRNTEAFF
cdr3_nt: TGTGCCAGTAGTATGGACAGCCGGAACACTGAAGCTTTCTTT

j_call: TRBJ2-3
d_call: TRBD1
v_call: TRBV19
cdr3_aa: CASSRDRGRTDTQYF
cdr3_nt: TGTGCCAGTAGTAGAGACAGGGGAAGGACAGATACGCAGTATTTT

j_call: TRBJ2-2
d_call: .
v_call: TRBV29-1
cdr3_aa: CSAGYTGELFF
cdr3_nt: TGCAGCGCAGGGTACACCGGGGAGCTGTTTTTT

j_call: TRBJ1-2
d_call: .
v_call: TRBV10-3
cdr3_aa: CAIQRYYGYTF
cdr3_nt: TGTGCCATCCAGCGGTACTATGGCTACACCTTC

j_call: TRBJ1-4
d_call: TRBD1
v_call: TRBV3-1/TRBV3-2
cdr3_aa: CASSRLGQVSGKLFF
cdr3_nt: TGTGCCAGCAGTCGCTTGGGACAGGTTTCTGGAAAACTGTTTTTT

j_call: TRBJ2-7
d_call: .
v_call: TRBV5-1
cdr3_aa: CASSLIGGSSYEQYF
cdr3_nt: TGCGCCAGCAGCTTGATCGGAGGTAGCTCCTACGAGCAGTACTTC

j_call: TRBJ2-1
d_call: .
v_call: TRBV7-2
cdr3_aa: CASSFGYYNEQFF
cdr3_nt: TGTGCCAGCAGCTTCGGGTACTACAATGAGCAGTTCTTC

j_call: TRBJ2-6
d_call: .
v_call: TRBV25-1
cdr3_aa: CASTESGANVLTF
cdr3_nt: TGTGCCAGCACGGAGTCTGGGGCCAACGTCCTGACTTTC

j_call: TRBJ2-1
d_call: .
v_call: TRBV24-1
cdr3_aa: CATSDSTESRNEQFF
cdr3_nt: TGTGCCACCAGTGATTCAACAGAGTCTCGCAATGAGCAGTTCTTC

j_call: TRBJ1-2
d_call: .
v_call: TRBV6-6
cdr3_aa: CASSYSPGRGYTF
cdr3_nt: TGTGCCAGCAGTTACTCGCCGGGTCGGGGCTACACCTTC

j_call: TRBJ2-3
d_call: .
v_call: TRBV27
cdr3_aa: CASSLSKGGDTQYF
cdr3_nt: TGTGCCAGCAGTTTATCGAAGGGCGGAGATACGCAGTATTTT

j_call: TRBJ2-1
d_call: .
v_call: TRBV29-1
cdr3_aa: CSVEARDRGSYNEQFF
cdr3_nt: TGCAGCGTTGAAGCGCGGGACCGCGGCTCCTACAATGAGCAGTTCTTC